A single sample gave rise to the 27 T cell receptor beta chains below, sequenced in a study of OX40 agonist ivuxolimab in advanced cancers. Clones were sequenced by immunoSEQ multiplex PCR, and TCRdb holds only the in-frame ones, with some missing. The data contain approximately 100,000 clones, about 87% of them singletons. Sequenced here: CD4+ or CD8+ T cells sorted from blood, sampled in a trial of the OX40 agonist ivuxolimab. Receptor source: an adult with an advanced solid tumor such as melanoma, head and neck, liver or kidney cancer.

CDR3 region: CASSIAPRTSAGELFF. In DNA, the CDR3 is TGTGCCAGTAGTATAGCCCCCCGGACTAGTGCGGGGGAGCTGTTTTTT. V is TRBV19 and J is TRBJ2-2; 7 bases map to TRBD2. Trimming cost V 1 base and J 8 bases; bases outside gene matches: 10. CDR1 LNHDA and CDR2 SQIVND come from the germline V gene (reference sequence). The CDR3 spans 16 residues.

CDR3 in DNA: TGTGCCAGCTCACCAGGGGGACAGGGCTACGAGCAGTACTTC. It yields the protein CASSPGGQGYEQYF. The rearrangement links TRBV18 to TRBJ2-7, with 9 bases identical to TRBD1. J was trimmed by 3 bases and V by 2 bases; bases with no gene match: 2. The CDR3 length is 14 residues. The germline V gene has CDR1 KGHSH and CDR2 LQKENI. Full variable domain (rest looked up from reference TRBV18 and TRBJ2-7): NAGVMQNPRHLVRRRGQEARLRCSPMKGHSHVYWYRQLPEEGLKFMVYLQKENIIDESGMPKERFSAEFPKEGPSILRIQQVVRGDSAAYFCASSPGGQGYEQYFGPGTRLTVT.

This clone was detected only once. CDR3 amino acids: CASSQEGFRGTTNEKLFF. The CDR3 region has the DNA TGCGCCAGCAGCCAAGAAGGTTTCCGGGGGACAACTAATGAAAAACTGTTTTTT. This chain links TRBV4-1 with TRBJ1-4, with D possibly matching TRBD1 (5 bases). The germline CDR1 and CDR2 sequences are MGHRA and YSYEKL. Trimming shortened V by 0 bases and J by 0 bases, and 14 bases separated the two germline ends. This CDR3 spans 18 amino acids.

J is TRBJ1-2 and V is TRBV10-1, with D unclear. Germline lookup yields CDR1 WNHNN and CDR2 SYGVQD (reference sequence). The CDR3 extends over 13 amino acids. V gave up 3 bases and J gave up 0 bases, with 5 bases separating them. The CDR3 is CASSDGSNYGYTF. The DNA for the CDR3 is TGCGCCAGCAGTGACGGATCTAACTATGGCTACACCTTC.

CDR3 in amino acids: CATSRDGVPNYGYTF. CDR3 coding DNA: TGTGCCACCAGCAGAGATGGGGTTCCTAACTATGGCTACACCTTC. The genes are TRBV15 and TRBJ1-2; D is uncertain. This CDR3 is built from 15 residues. With 0 bases removed from V and 0 bases from J, the gap between germline ends came to 8 bases. Germline CDR1 and CDR2: LNHNV and YYDKDF (reference sequence).

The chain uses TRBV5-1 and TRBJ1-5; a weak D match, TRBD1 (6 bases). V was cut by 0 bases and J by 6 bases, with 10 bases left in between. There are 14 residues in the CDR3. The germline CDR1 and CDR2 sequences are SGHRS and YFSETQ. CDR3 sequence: CASSLAGAGQPQHF. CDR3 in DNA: TGCGCCAGCAGCTTGGCAGGGGCAGGTCAGCCCCAGCATTTT.

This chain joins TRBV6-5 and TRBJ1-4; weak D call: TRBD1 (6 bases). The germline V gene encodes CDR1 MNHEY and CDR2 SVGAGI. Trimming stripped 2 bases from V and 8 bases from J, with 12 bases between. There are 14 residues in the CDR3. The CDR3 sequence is CASSYRQGWEKLFF. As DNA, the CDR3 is TGTGCCAGCAGTTACCGGCAGGGGTGGGAAAAACTGTTTTTT.

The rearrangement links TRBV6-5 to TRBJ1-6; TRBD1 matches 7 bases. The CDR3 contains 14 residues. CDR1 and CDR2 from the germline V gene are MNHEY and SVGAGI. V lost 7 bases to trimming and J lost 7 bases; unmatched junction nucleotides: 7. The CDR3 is CASISGQPNSPLHF. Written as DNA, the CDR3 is TGTGCCAGCATCTCGGGACAGCCAAATTCACCCCTCCACTTT.

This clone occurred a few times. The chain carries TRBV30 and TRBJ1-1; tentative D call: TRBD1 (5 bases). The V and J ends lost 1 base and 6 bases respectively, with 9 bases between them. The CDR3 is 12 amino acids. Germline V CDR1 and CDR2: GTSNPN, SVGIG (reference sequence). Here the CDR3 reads CAWSARGAEAFF. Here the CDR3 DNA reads TGTGCCTGGAGTGCCCGGGGGGCTGAAGCTTTCTTT.

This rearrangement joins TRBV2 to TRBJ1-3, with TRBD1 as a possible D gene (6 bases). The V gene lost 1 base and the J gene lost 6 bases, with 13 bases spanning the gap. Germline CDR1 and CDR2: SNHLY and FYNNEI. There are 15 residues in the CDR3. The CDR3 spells CASSEGQGLKNTIYF. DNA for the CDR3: TGTGCCAGCAGTGAAGGGCAGGGGCTGAAAAACACCATATATTTT.

CDR3 residues: CASSDGTDHSGANVLTF. The CDR3 nucleotides are TGTGCCAGCAGTGATGGGACAGACCACTCTGGGGCCAACGTCCTGACTTTC. The chain is built from TRBV6-1 and TRBJ2-6; TRBD1 matches 7 bases. The germline V gene encodes CDR1 MNHNS and CDR2 SASEGT. V lost 3 bases to trimming and J lost 0 bases; unmatched junction nucleotides: 5. The CDR3 covers 17 residues.

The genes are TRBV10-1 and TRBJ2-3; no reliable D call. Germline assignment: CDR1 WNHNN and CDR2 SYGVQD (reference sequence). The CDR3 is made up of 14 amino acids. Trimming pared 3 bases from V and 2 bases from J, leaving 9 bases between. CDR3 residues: CASSDSDFTDTQYF. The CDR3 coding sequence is TGCGCCAGCAGTGACAGTGACTTCACAGATACGCAGTATTTT.

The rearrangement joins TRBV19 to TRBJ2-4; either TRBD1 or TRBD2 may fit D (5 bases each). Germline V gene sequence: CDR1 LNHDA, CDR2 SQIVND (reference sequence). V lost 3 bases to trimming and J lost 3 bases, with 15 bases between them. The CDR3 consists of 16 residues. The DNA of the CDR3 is TGTGCCAGTAGTATTTGGGGGACCCAATTCAAAAACATTCAGTACTTC. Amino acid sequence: CASSIWGTQFKNIQYF.

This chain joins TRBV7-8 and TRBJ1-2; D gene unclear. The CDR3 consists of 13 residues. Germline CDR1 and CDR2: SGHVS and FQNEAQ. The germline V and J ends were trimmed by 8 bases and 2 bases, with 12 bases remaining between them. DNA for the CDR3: TGTGCCAGCGCCCTCAGTCCCAACTATGGCTACACCTTC. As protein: CASALSPNYGYTF.

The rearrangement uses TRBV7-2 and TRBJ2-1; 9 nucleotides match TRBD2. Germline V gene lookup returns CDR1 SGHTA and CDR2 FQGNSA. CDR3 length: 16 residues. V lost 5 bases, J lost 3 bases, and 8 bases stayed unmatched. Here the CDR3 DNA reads TGTGCCAGCAGCCAAGTTAGCGGGGGCAACTACAATGAGCAGTTCTTC. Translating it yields CASSQVSGGNYNEQFF.

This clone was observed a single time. The CDR3 spells CASSPGTGRVNQPQHF. CDR3 coding DNA: TGTGCCAGCAGCCCGGGGACAGGGCGGGTAAATCAGCCCCAGCATTTT. The rearrangement joins TRBV7-2 to TRBJ1-5; TRBD1 matches 9 bases. The J segment lost 4 bases and the V segment lost 5 bases, leaving 9 bases of the junction unmatched. This CDR3 has 16 amino acids. The germline V gene encodes CDR1 SGHTA and CDR2 FQGNSA.

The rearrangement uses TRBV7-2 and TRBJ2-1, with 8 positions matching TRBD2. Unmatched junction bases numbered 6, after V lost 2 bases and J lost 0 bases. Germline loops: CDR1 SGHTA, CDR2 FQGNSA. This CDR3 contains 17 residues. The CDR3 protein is CASSLNSGVGSYNEQFF. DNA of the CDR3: TGTGCCAGCAGCTTAAATAGCGGGGTTGGCTCCTACAATGAGCAGTTCTTC.

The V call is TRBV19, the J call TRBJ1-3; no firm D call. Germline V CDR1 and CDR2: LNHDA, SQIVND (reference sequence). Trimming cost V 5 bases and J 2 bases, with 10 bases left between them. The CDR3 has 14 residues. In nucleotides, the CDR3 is TGTGCCAGTAGTTCGGCCTACCCTGGAAACACCATATATTTT. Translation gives CASSSAYPGNTIYF.

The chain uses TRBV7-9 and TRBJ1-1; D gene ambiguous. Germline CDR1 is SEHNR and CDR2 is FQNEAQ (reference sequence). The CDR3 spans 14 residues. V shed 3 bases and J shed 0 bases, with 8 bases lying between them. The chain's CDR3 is CASSFNRLNTEAFF. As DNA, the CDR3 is TGTGCCAGCAGCTTCAACAGACTGAACACTGAAGCTTTCTTT.

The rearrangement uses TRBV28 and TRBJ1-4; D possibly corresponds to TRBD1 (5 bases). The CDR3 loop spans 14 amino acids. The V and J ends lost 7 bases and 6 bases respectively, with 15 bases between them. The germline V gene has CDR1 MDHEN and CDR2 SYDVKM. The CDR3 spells CASTAGGMDEKLFF. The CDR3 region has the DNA TGTGCCAGCACCGCCGGGGGGATGGATGAAAAACTGTTTTTT.

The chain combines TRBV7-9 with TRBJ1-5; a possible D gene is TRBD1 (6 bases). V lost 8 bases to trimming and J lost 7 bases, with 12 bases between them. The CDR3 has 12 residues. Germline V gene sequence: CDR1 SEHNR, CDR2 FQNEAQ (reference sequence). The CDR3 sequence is CASSTGTQPQHF. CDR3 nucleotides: TGTGCCAGCTCTACAGGGACCCAGCCCCAGCATTTT.

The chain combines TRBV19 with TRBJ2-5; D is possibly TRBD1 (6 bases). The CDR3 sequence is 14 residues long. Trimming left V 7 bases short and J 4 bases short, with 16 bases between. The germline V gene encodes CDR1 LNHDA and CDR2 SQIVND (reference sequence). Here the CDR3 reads CASTPRDTRETQYF. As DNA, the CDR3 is TGTGCCAGTACGCCTCGGGACACTCGAGAGACCCAGTACTTC. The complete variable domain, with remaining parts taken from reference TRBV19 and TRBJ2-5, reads DGGITQSPKYLFRKEGQNVTLSCEQNLNHDAMYWYRQDPGQGLRLIYYSQIVNDFQKGDIAEGYSVSREKKESFPLTVTSAQKNPTAFYLCASTPRDTRETQYFGPGTRLLVL.

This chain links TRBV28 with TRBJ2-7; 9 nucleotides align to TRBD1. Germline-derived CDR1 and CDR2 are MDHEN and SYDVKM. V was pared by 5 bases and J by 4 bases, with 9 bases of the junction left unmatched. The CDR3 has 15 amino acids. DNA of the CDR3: TGTGCCAGCAGTACCTCGGGACAGGGATTGTACGAGCAGTACTTC. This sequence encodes CASSTSGQGLYEQYF.

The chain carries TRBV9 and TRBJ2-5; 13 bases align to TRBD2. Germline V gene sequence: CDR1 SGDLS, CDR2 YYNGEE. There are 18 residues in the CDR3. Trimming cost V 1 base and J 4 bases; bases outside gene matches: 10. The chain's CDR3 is CASSVIKTSGGAIETQYF. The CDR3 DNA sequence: TGTGCCAGCAGCGTAATCAAAACTAGCGGGGGGGCTATAGAGACCCAGTACTTC.

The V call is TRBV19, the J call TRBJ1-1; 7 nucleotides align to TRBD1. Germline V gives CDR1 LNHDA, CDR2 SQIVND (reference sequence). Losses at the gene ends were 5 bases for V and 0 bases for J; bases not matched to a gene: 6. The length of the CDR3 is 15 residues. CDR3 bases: TGTGCCAGTAGTTCCGCGGACAGGCTGAACACTGAAGCTTTCTTT. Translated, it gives CASSSADRLNTEAFF.

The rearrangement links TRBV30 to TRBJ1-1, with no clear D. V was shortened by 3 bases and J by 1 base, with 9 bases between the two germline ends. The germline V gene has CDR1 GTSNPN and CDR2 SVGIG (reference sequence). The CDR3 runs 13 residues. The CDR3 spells CAWRFQANTEAFF. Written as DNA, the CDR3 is TGTGCCTGGAGATTTCAGGCGAACACTGAAGCTTTCTTT. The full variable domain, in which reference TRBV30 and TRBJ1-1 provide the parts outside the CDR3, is SQTIHQWPATLVQPVGSPLSLECTVEGTSNPNLYWYRQAAGRGLQLLFYSVGIGQISSEVPQNLSASRPQDRQFILSSKKLLLSDSGFYLCAWRFQANTEAFFGQGTRLTVV.

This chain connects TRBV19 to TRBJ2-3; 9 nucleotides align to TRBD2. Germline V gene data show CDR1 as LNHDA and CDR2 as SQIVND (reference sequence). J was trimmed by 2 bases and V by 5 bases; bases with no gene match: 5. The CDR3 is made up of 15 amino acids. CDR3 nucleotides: TGTGCCAGTAGTCCCCCTAGCGGGGACACAGATACGCAGTATTTT. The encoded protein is CASSPPSGDTDTQYF.